What follows are 4 T cell receptor beta chains derived from one specimen sequenced in a study of identifying expanded T cells in peripheral blood. Libraries were prepared by immunoSEQ multiplex PCR; TCRdb keeps only in-frame clonotypes and omits some of them. Of 100,000 to 150,000 clones in the sample, roughly 82% were seen once. What was sequenced was blood. All receptors derive from a person aged 18 to 69 in good health.

The gene calls are TRBV6-5 and TRBJ1-5, with a tentative D call TRBD1 (5 bases). The CDR3 contains 14 residues. V was clipped by 2 bases and J by 4 bases, with 9 bases between them. Germline V lookup: CDR1 MNHEY, CDR2 SVGAGI. The CDR3 spells CASSYRGRNQPQHF. CDR3 coding DNA: TGTGCCAGCAGTTACCGGGGCCGGAATCAGCCCCAGCATTTT.

The chain combines TRBV6-5 with TRBJ2-1; TRBD1 matches 7 bases. V shed 4 bases, J shed 6 bases, and the junction held 6 bases outside the gene matches. The CDR3 has 14 amino acids. The V gene's germline CDR1 is MNHEY and CDR2 SVGAGI. Here the CDR3 reads CASSLARGSNEQFF. DNA of the CDR3: TGTGCCAGCAGTTTGGCCAGGGGGAGCAATGAGCAGTTCTTC.

This chain links TRBV6-5 with TRBJ1-2; 7 positions match TRBD1. V gave up 6 bases and J gave up 7 bases; unmatched junction bases: 11. The CDR3 runs to 14 residues. Germline V CDR1 and CDR2: MNHEY, SVGAGI. The CDR3 protein is CASRQTGAATGYTF. The CDR3 nucleotides read TGTGCCAGCAGGCAAACAGGGGCCGCCACTGGCTACACCTTC.

The J gene is TRBJ2-1, the V gene TRBV10-1; D is ambiguous. The CDR3 has 12 residues. V was pared by 4 bases and J by 11 bases, with 12 bases between. CDR1 and CDR2 from the germline V gene are WNHNN and SYGVQD (reference sequence). CDR3 DNA: TGCGCCAGCAGTGCGGGCGGAGTTCAGCAGTTCTTC. It codes for CASSAGGVQQFF.